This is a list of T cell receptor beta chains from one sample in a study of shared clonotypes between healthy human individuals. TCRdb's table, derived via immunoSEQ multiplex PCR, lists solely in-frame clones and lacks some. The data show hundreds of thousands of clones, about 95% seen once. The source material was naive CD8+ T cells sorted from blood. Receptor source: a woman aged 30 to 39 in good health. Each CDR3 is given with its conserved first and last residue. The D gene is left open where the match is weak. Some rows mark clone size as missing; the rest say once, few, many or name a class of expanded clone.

TGTGCCAGCAGCACCACCGGGCAACCCTACGAGCAGTACTTC,CASSTTGQPYEQYF,-,-,TRBJ2-7,TRBV9
TGTGCCAGCAGCCAAGGGGAGCCCCAGTACTTC,CASSQGEPQYF,-,-,TRBJ2-5,TRBV14
TGCGCCAGCAGTGAGTGCGCCCCCCTGGAGGACCTAAACTGCGTCGAGCAGTACTTC,CASSECAPLEDLNCVEQYF,-,-,TRBJ2-7,TRBV10-1
TGTGCCAGCAGTGATGGTACGGTGCTTGGCTACACCTTC,CASSDGTVLGYTF,-,once,TRBJ1-2,TRBV2
TGTGCCAGCTCCCGGACAGGGGGCAGGTACGAGCAGTACTTC,CASSRTGGRYEQYF,TRBD1,few,TRBJ2-7,TRBV27
TGTGCCAGCAGCTTGGCTGGCGGCTACACCTTC,CASSLAGGYTF,-,-,TRBJ1-2,TRBV5-6
TGTGCCAGCAGCTTAGAATGGACAGGGGCCTCCTACGAGCAGTACTTC,CASSLEWTGASYEQYF,TRBD1,-,TRBJ2-7,TRBV7-2
TGCGCCAGCAGCCGCCGTTGGGCGGGAGTCCCGGGAGATGAGCAGTTCTTC,CASSRRWAGVPGDEQFF,TRBD2,once,TRBJ2-1,TRBV4-1
TGTGCCAGCAGCGTAGATGGCAGGGGGAATACTGAAGCTTTCTTT,CASSVDGRGNTEAFF,TRBD1,-,TRBJ1-1,TRBV9
TGTGCCAGCAGCAACGGACCCTCCGATACGCAGTATTTT,CASSNGPSDTQYF,-,-,TRBJ2-3,TRBV7-8
TGTGCCAGGCGGGACAGGCGGAACACTGAAGCTTTCTTT,CARRDRRNTEAFF,TRBD1,-,TRBJ1-1,TRBV28
TGTGCCAGCAGTTTATCGCTACAGGGGGAGAACTACGAGCAGTACTTC,CASSLSLQGENYEQYF,TRBD1,-,TRBJ2-7,TRBV27
TGTGCCAGCAGTTACCGGGAGGGAGGCAATGAGCAGTTCTTC,CASSYREGGNEQFF,TRBD2,-,TRBJ2-1,TRBV6-5
TGTGCCAGCACCTCGAGGGCGAACTATGGCTACACCTTC,CASTSRANYGYTF,-,-,TRBJ1-2,TRBV9
TGTGCCAGCAGCTTGGGCGGCTACGAGCAGTACTTC,CASSLGGYEQYF,-,-,TRBJ2-7,TRBV13
TGTGCCAGCTCTTCCGACAGGGACTACGAGCAGTACTTC,CASSSDRDYEQYF,TRBD1,-,TRBJ2-7,TRBV18
TGTGCCAGCAGCTTAGAGGTAGCCACAGATACGCAGTATTTT,CASSLEVATDTQYF,-,-,TRBJ2-3,TRBV5-6
TGTGCCAGCAGTTTATCTGGGACAGGGGCCGGGGAGCTGTTTTTT,CASSLSGTGAGELFF,TRBD1,-,TRBJ2-2,TRBV27
TGTGCCAGCAGCCTTGGACTAGCGGGAGGCAATGAGCAGTTCTTC,CASSLGLAGGNEQFF,TRBD2,-,TRBJ2-1,TRBV14
TGTGCCAGCAGCCAAGAACAGGATTCGGATGGCTACACCTTC,CASSQEQDSDGYTF,-,-,TRBJ1-2,TRBV7-8
TGTGCCAGCAGCTTTTCTAGCGGGAGAGGGGGCGGGGAGCTGTTTTTT,CASSFSSGRGGGELFF,TRBD2,-,TRBJ2-2,TRBV5-6
TGTGCCAGCAGCTGGGACAGGCTAGACTATGGCTACACCTTC,CASSWDRLDYGYTF,TRBD1,-,TRBJ1-2,TRBV5-6
TGTGCCAGCAGCGTAGGTGCAGGGGATGAGACCCAGTACTTC,CASSVGAGDETQYF,-,-,TRBJ2-5,TRBV9
TGTGCCAGTAGTATAGACATCTCCTACGAGCAGTACTTC,CASSIDISYEQYF,-,-,TRBJ2-7,TRBV19
TGTGCCAGCAGCCGGGACAGACAGTCCACAGATACGCAGTATTTT,CASSRDRQSTDTQYF,TRBD1,-,TRBJ2-3,TRBV13
TGTGCCAGCAGCTTAGGTGGGAACGAGCAGTACTTC,CASSLGGNEQYF,-,-,TRBJ2-7,TRBV11-2
TGTGCCAGCAGTGGAGACGGACGGAGAAACACCGGGGAGCTGTTTTTT,CASSGDGRRNTGELFF,-,-,TRBJ2-2,TRBV6-1